Listed here are 9 T cell receptor beta chains from one sample, sequenced in a study of cytomegalovirus exposure and HLA in healthy donors. The PCR had 60 Vbeta and 13 Jbeta primers. The table came from immunoSEQ multiplex PCR; TCRdb's copy has only in-frame clones and leaves some out. The sample includes under 75,000 clones, 74% of them seen just once. The sequencing sample was made of PBMCs. All receptors derive from a human donor in good health.

The rearrangement joins TRBV6-1 to TRBJ2-1; TRBD2 agrees at 13 bases. The CDR3 spans 14 residues. J lost 7 bases, V lost 7 bases, and 4 bases had no gene match. Germline V lookup: CDR1 MNHNS, CDR2 SASEGT. This CDR3 reads CASTRTSGSNEQFF. Here the CDR3 DNA reads TGTGCCAGCACCCGGACTAGCGGGAGTAATGAGCAGTTCTTC.

The J gene is TRBJ2-7, the V gene TRBV6-6, with a weak D call TRBD2 (6 bases). V gave up 2 bases and J gave up 3 bases, with 11 bases separating them. Germline V gene data show CDR1 as MNHNY and CDR2 as SVGAGI (reference sequence). This CDR3 has 14 amino acids. CDR3 amino acids: CASSYAGPLYEQYF. The CDR3 DNA is TGTGCCAGCAGTTACGCGGGACCCCTCTACGAGCAGTACTTC.

The chain carries TRBV6-5 and TRBJ2-5; 7 bases are a match to TRBD1. The V and J ends lost 4 bases and 4 bases, in that order; junction bases with no gene match: 0. Germline CDR1 and CDR2: MNHEY and SVGAGI. This CDR3 has 12 amino acids. CDR3 coding DNA: TGTGCCAGCAGTTGGACAGGAGAGACCCAGTACTTC. Amino acids: CASSWTGETQYF.

The J gene is TRBJ1-5, the V gene TRBV5-1, with D tentatively TRBD1 (6 bases). V was trimmed by 2 bases and J by 1 base, leaving 13 bases between them. CDR1 and CDR2 from the germline V gene are SGHRS and YFSETQ. The CDR3 has 16 residues. As DNA, the CDR3 is TGCGCCAGCAGCTTCGGAGGGGGAGGGAGCAATCAGCCCCAGCATTTT. Its translation: CASSFGGGGSNQPQHF.

This clone was seen a few times. The chain links TRBV29-1 to TRBJ2-4, with D tentatively TRBD2 (6 bases). The V and J ends lost 5 bases and 3 bases respectively, with 17 bases between them. This CDR3 is built from 15 residues. CDR1 and CDR2 from the germline V gene are SQVTM and ANQGSEA. Here the CDR3 DNA reads TGCAGCGTTCGGGACTTTCCCGGCGGCAAAAACATTCAGTACTTC. Translated, it gives CSVRDFPGGKNIQYF.

The CDR3 reads CASSRLAGAFYNEQFF. The CDR3 nucleotides read TGTGCCAGCAGTCGCTTAGCAGGGGCCTTCTACAATGAGCAGTTCTTC. This chain links TRBV28 with TRBJ2-1, with D perhaps TRBD1 (6 bases). The CDR3 loop spans 16 amino acids. Germline CDR1 reads MDHEN; CDR2 reads SYDVKM. V gave up 5 bases and J gave up 3 bases, with 17 bases separating them.

The chain couples TRBV9 to TRBJ2-3; 7 positions agree with TRBD2. Germline assignment: CDR1 SGDLS and CDR2 YYNGEE. The CDR3 has 17 amino acids. V shed 4 bases, J shed 5 bases, and the junction held 16 bases outside the gene matches. CDR3 amino acids: CASSPRGGSGSGDTQYF. The CDR3 DNA reads TGTGCCAGCAGCCCGAGGGGCGGGAGCGGTTCGGGAGATACGCAGTATTTT.

CDR3 region: CATSAETNYGYTF. For the CDR3, the DNA is TGTGCCACCAGCGCCGAGACTAACTATGGCTACACCTTC. V and J are TRBV15 and TRBJ1-2, with no clear D. This CDR3 has 13 residues. Germline loops: CDR1 LNHNV, CDR2 YYDKDF (reference sequence). V was clipped by 5 bases and J by 0 bases, with 7 bases between them.

CDR3 bases: TGTGCCAGCAGCGGAGGGACAACTAATGAAAAACTGTTTTTT. Translation: CASSGGTTNEKLFF. The rearrangement joins TRBV9 to TRBJ1-4; D uncertain. This CDR3 spans 14 amino acids. Germline CDR1 is SGDLS and CDR2 is YYNGEE. V shed 3 bases and J shed 0 bases, with 6 bases lying between them.